These T cell receptor beta chains were read from a single sample in a study of T-cell memory formation after mild COVID-19. Each CDR3 protein gets one entry after TCRdb re-called the 5' RACE reads with MiXCR. Among roughly 51,000 distinct CDR3 sequences listed, 7.3% were seen once. The material sequenced was PBMCs or a T cell subset sorted from them (not recorded which). Receptor source: a man between 18 and 35 years old who had mild COVID-19 (a few samples of this study predate the infection). Cell type and time point are not known. Each CDR3 is given with its conserved first and last residue. The D gene is left open where the match is weak.

TRBV29-1,TRBJ2-3,TRBD2,CSVPFGLAGTLTTDTQYF
TRBV24-1,TRBJ1-1,.,CATSDLRLSGGAFF
TRBV5-1,TRBJ2-5,.,CASSLAPGVETQYF
TRBV12-3/TRBV12-4,TRBJ1-5,TRBD1,CASSLGGTGLYQPQHF
TRBV18,TRBJ2-7,.,CASSPLRDSTGHEQYF
TRBV5-6,TRBJ2-1,TRBD2,CASKTGTTTYNEQFF
TRBV5-1,TRBJ2-1,.,CASSLGFAVYNEQFF
TRBV7-2,TRBJ2-3,TRBD1,CATDRGTDTQYF
TRBV18,TRBJ1-1,.,CASYDEGTEAFF
TRBV14,TRBJ2-3,TRBD2,CASSPRLAGPQSTDTQYF
TRBV28,TRBJ2-1,.,CASRGASSYNAQFF
TRBV7-2,TRBJ1-1,.,CASSSDGGGTEAFF
TRBV24-1,TRBJ2-1,.,CATSDPGHGYNEQFF
TRBV12-3/TRBV12-4,TRBJ1-5,.,CASSPGVNSNQPQHF
TRBV5-1,TRBJ2-1,.,CASSLEDPAYNEQFF
TRBV6-6,TRBJ1-3,.,CASSFTGSGNTIYF
TRBV23-1,TRBJ2-7,TRBD1,CASSLRDRDAYEQYF
TRBV18,TRBJ1-1,.,CASSPRWSPNTEAFF
TRBV29-1,TRBJ2-3,TRBD2,CSVASGGADTQYF
TRBV11-2,TRBJ2-1,.,CASITTGNSYNEQFF
TRBV6-6,TRBJ1-3,TRBD1,CASSYTGGNTIYF
TRBV11-2,TRBJ2-2,TRBD1,CASSLNQGAGELFF
TRBV20-1,TRBJ2-1,.,CSATTGAGALNEQFF
TRBV5-5,TRBJ2-2,.,CASSLGGVLNTGELFF
TRBV5-1,TRBJ2-5,.,CASSPVEVETQYF
TRBV4-1,TRBJ1-3,.,CASSQAPVGSSGNTIYF
TRBV7-2,TRBJ2-1,.,CASSLYYNEQFF
TRBV7-9,TRBJ2-3,TRBD2,CASSFGTSGLGDTQYF
TRBV6-2/TRBV6-3,TRBJ2-2,.,CASSDPGRGTGELFF
TRBV4-3,TRBJ2-6,.,CASSRSPGANVLTF
TRBV7-3,TRBJ2-1,.,CASSQQFF
TRBV7-9,TRBJ1-3,TRBD1,CASRRDRSSSGNTIYF
TRBV12-3/TRBV12-4,TRBJ1-2,.,CASSLASGPHGYTF
TRBV13,TRBJ2-7,.,CASMATEGRTYEQYF
TRBV7-2,TRBJ2-5,TRBD2,CASSRGGAVETQYF
TRBV7-3,TRBJ2-1,TRBD2,CASSDQDGTSQFF
TRBV18,TRBJ2-5,TRBD1,CASSRPGTAETQYF
TRBV7-9,TRBJ2-7,.,CASSPEGVLAYEQYF
TRBV15,TRBJ1-1,TRBD1,CATSGQGLTEAFF
TRBV7-2,TRBJ2-1,.,CASSGVARLANEQFF
TRBV28,TRBJ2-2,.,CATESWSAGELFF
TRBV7-2,TRBJ2-7,.,CASRSGGSTYEQYF
TRBV5-1,TRBJ1-4,TRBD1,CASSAALDRNEKLFF
TRBV28,TRBJ2-2,TRBD1,CASRLTGGYTGELFF
TRBV4-2,TRBJ1-1,.,CASSHGGPNTEAFF
TRBV4-3,TRBJ2-1,TRBD2,CASSQAPTGLAGDNEQFF
TRBV24-1,TRBJ2-5,.,CATSDSRGSMETQYF
TRBV12-3/TRBV12-4,TRBJ2-3,.,CASSGRWGRTDTQYF